What follows are 19 T cell receptor beta chains derived from one specimen sequenced in a study of CD8 T cells in Susac syndrome. Roughly 0.45 to 1 ug RNA was reverse transcribed with random hexamers. From the immunoSEQ multiplex PCR reads, TCRdb called clonotypes with MiXCR, one entry per CDR3 protein. The data show around 130,000 distinct CDR3 sequences, under 95% seen once. The specimen sequenced was CD8+ T cells from PBMCs. These receptors came from a human donor with multiple sclerosis.

Written as DNA, the CDR3 is TGCAGCGTTGAAGGGGACAGGGCTGGCTACACCTTC. This codes for CSVEGDRAGYTF. This chain connects TRBV29-1 to TRBJ1-2, with 9 bases identical to TRBD1. The V and J ends lost 1 base and 7 bases, in that order; junction bases with no gene match: 1. Germline lookup yields CDR1 SQVTM and CDR2 ANQGSEA. This CDR3 region has 12 residues.

The chain links TRBV7-8 to TRBJ2-5; 8 bases align to TRBD1. The germline V gene has CDR1 SGHVS and CDR2 FQNEAQ. Unmatched junction bases numbered 6, after V lost 5 bases and J lost 1 base. This CDR3 contains 15 residues. The CDR3 spells CASSRYRGAQETQYF. The CDR3 DNA reads TGTGCCAGCAGCAGATACAGGGGGGCCCAAGAGACCCAGTACTTC.

The gene calls are TRBV4-2 and TRBJ2-2; 14 bases are shared with TRBD2. The V gene end was trimmed by 0 bases and the J gene end by 6 bases; junction bases not matched to a gene: 6. Germline assignment: CDR1 LGHNA and CDR2 YNFKEQ. The CDR3 totals 18 residues. CDR3: CASSQDLPGLAGAGELFF. CDR3 bases: TGTGCCAGCAGCCAAGACCTCCCGGGACTAGCGGGAGCCGGGGAGCTGTTTTTT.

This chain joins TRBV4-3 and TRBJ1-4; weak D call: TRBD1 (5 bases). V was shortened by 4 bases and J by 8 bases, with 17 bases between the two germline ends. The germline CDR1 and CDR2 sequences are LGHNA and YSLEER. This CDR3 comprises 15 residues. The CDR3: CASSPGTGREEKLFF. For the CDR3, the DNA is TGCGCCAGCAGCCCCGGGACCGGAAGGGAGGAAAAACTGTTTTTT.

J is TRBJ1-1 and V is TRBV3-1, with D unresolved. The germline CDR1 and CDR2 sequences are LGHDT and YNNKEL (reference sequence). V was pared by 0 bases and J by 0 bases, with 8 bases between. This CDR3 region has 15 residues. CDR3 protein: CASSQEMGMNTEAFF. In DNA, the CDR3 is TGTGCCAGCAGCCAAGAGATGGGGATGAACACTGAAGCTTTCTTT.

V and J are TRBV30 and TRBJ2-7, with TRBD1 identical over 8 bases. CDR3 size: 13 residues. Germline V gene sequence: CDR1 GTSNPN, CDR2 SVGIG (reference sequence). Unmatched junction bases numbered 7, after V lost 5 bases and J lost 4 bases. Here the CDR3 reads CAWAQRQGYEQYF. The CDR3 bases are TGTGCCTGGGCCCAGAGACAGGGGTACGAGCAGTACTTC. The full variable domain, rest sourced from reference TRBV30 and TRBJ2-7, is SQTIHQWPATLVQPVGSPLSLECTVEGTSNPNLYWYRQAAGRGLQLLFYSVGIGQISSEVPQNLSASRPQDRQFILSSKKLLLSDSGFYLCAWAQRQGYEQYFGPGTRLTVT.

The chain recombines TRBV19 with TRBJ2-5; D remains ambiguous. CDR1 and CDR2 from the germline V gene are LNHDA and SQIVND (reference sequence). This CDR3 region has 15 residues. V was clipped by 0 bases and J by 2 bases, with 10 bases between them. The CDR3 region has the DNA TGTGCCAGTAGTATAGACTTCGCGGATCAAGAGACCCAGTACTTC. This translates into CASSIDFADQETQYF.

The V gene is TRBV7-8, the J gene TRBJ2-5, with D unresolved. The germline V gene encodes CDR1 SGHVS and CDR2 FQNEAQ. The CDR3 spans 14 residues. Trimming cost V 3 bases and J 1 base, with 9 bases left between them. CDR3 nucleotides: TGTGCCAGCAGCTTTGTGCGGAGCCAAGAGACCCAGTACTTC. Translating it yields CASSFVRSQETQYF.

The V and J genes are TRBV30 and TRBJ1-2; TRBD1 might be the D (6 bases). The V gene's germline CDR1 is GTSNPN and CDR2 SVGIG (reference sequence). This CDR3 comprises 11 residues. V lost 6 bases to trimming and J lost 4 bases, with 9 bases between them. The CDR3 protein is CACPGAYGYTF. CDR3 in DNA: TGTGCCTGCCCAGGGGCCTATGGCTACACCTTC.

The rearrangement joins TRBV2 to TRBJ2-1; D ambiguous. The germline V gene encodes CDR1 SNHLY and CDR2 FYNNEI. The CDR3 sequence is 13 residues long. V lost 3 bases and J 3 bases, leaving 6 bases between the germline ends. The chain's CDR3 is CASSEQHYNEQFF. CDR3 DNA sequence: TGTGCCAGCAGTGAGCAGCACTACAATGAGCAGTTCTTC.

This chain joins TRBV19 and TRBJ1-1; D call uncertain. This CDR3 comprises 13 residues. Between the trimmed V and J ends, which lost 3 bases and 6 bases, there was a span of 11 bases. Germline-derived CDR1 and CDR2 are LNHDA and SQIVND (reference sequence). The CDR3 spells CASSIPPSSEAFF. CDR3 in DNA: TGTGCCAGTAGTATCCCCCCTTCATCTGAAGCTTTCTTT. Together with reference TRBV19 and TRBJ1-1, the CDR3 gives the full variable domain: DGGITQSPKYLFRKEGQNVTLSCEQNLNHDAMYWYRQDPGQGLRLIYYSQIVNDFQKGDIAEGYSVSREKKESFPLTVTSAQKNPTAFYLCASSIPPSSEAFFGQGTRLTVV.

The chain has TRBV2 and TRBJ2-1, with D perhaps TRBD2 (6 bases). V gave up 7 bases and J gave up 4 bases, with 14 bases separating them. CDR3 length equals 14 residues. CDR1 SNHLY and CDR2 FYNNEI come from the germline V gene. The CDR3 here is CASILSGLYNEQFF. CDR3 coding DNA: TGTGCCAGCATACTTAGCGGTTTGTACAATGAGCAGTTCTTC. The full variable domain, its missing parts supplied by reference TRBV2 and TRBJ2-1, is EPEVTQTPSHQVTQMGQEVILRCVPISNHLYFYWYRQILGQKVEFLVSFYNNEISEKSEIFDDQFSVERPDGSNFTLKIRSTKLEDSAMYFCASILSGLYNEQFFGPGTRLTVL.

Comments on this clonotype: Its ends do not fully match the called genes, so a read error is possible. The chain couples TRBV6-5 to TRBJ1-1, with a tentative D call TRBD1 (5 bases). CDR1 is MNHEY and CDR2 is SVGAGI in the germline V gene. There are 12 residues in the CDR3. The CDR3 coding sequence is TGTGCCAACAGTAAGGGGCCGCCTGAAGCTTTCTTT. Residues: CANSKGPPEAFF.

The chain is built from TRBV30 and TRBJ2-1; 8 nucleotides agree with TRBD2. The CDR3 loop spans 15 amino acids. Germline assignment: CDR1 GTSNPN and CDR2 SVGIG (reference sequence). Trimming removed 4 bases from V and 6 bases from J; junction bases left unmatched: 11. The CDR3 spells CAWKFGGGPGNEQFF. CDR3 DNA: TGTGCCTGGAAGTTCGGGGGGGGGCCGGGCAATGAGCAGTTCTTC.

V and J are TRBV19 and TRBJ2-7; possibly TRBD2 for D (6 bases). The ends were cut back, 4 bases at V and 2 bases at J, with 15 bases in the middle. Germline CDR1 LNHDA, CDR2 SQIVND (reference sequence). CDR3 length: 15 amino acids. CDR3 nucleotide sequence: TGTGCCAGTAGTAGCCTCGAGGGACTCGCCTACGAGCAGTACTTC. It codes for CASSSLEGLAYEQYF.

The table lists this clonotype with a count of one. This chain connects TRBV28 to TRBJ2-1; either TRBD1 or TRBD2 may fit D (5 bases each). Germline-derived CDR1 and CDR2 are MDHEN and SYDVKM. The CDR3 sequence is 16 residues long. V lost 0 bases, J lost 6 bases, and 15 bases lay in between. The CDR3 nucleotides are TGTGCCAGCAGTTTATGGAACTCTCCCGGGACCAATGAGCAGTTCTTC. As protein: CASSLWNSPGTNEQFF. The variable domain in full, completed from reference TRBV28 and TRBJ2-1, reads DVKVTQSSRYLVKRTGEKVFLECVQDMDHENMFWYRQDPGLGLRLIYFSYDVKMKEKGDIPEGYSVSREKKERFSLILESASTNQTSMYLCASSLWNSPGTNEQFFGPGTRLTVL.

The V gene is TRBV6-5, the J gene TRBJ1-4; the match to TRBD1 covers 8 bases. The germline V gene encodes CDR1 MNHEY and CDR2 SVGAGI. CDR3 length: 15 residues. With 0 bases clipped from V and 10 bases from J, the junction kept 7 bases outside the gene matches. The CDR3 region has the DNA TGTGCCAGCAGTTACTCGACAGGGGACCTCGGAAAACTGTTTTTT. It yields the protein CASSYSTGDLGKLFF.

The V gene is TRBV27, the J gene TRBJ2-1, with 10 nucleotides matching TRBD2. V was pared by 8 bases and J by 8 bases, with 9 bases of the junction left unmatched. CDR1 and CDR2 (germline): MNHEY, SMNVEV (reference sequence). The CDR3 is 14 amino acids. The CDR3 reads CASLVASGSYEQFF. The CDR3 bases are TGTGCCAGCCTCGTTGCTAGCGGGAGTTATGAGCAGTTCTTC.

The chain carries TRBV20-1 and TRBJ2-1; TRBD2 agrees at 7 bases. V lost 5 bases and J lost 7; bases outside the gene matches: 20. The germline V gene encodes CDR1 DFQATT and CDR2 SNEGSKA (reference sequence). This CDR3 has 17 residues. This CDR3 reads CSAQRPSPGLTTNEQFF. The CDR3 DNA is TGCAGTGCTCAAAGACCCTCCCCGGGACTAACGACAAATGAGCAGTTCTTC.